This entry is about one T cell receptor beta chain. Its cognate antigen is unknown. The junction differs from germline at one of its ends, possibly a read error. The data are from a study of shared clonotypes between healthy human individuals. General study findings and limits: The diversity represented, both genetic and in exposure history, was limited by few donors. Clonotype sharing among donors was expected to depend on sequencing depth. Sampling covered blood only; tissue repertoires likely differ.

Profiling relied on immunoSEQ multiplex PCR, and the TCRdb table lists in-frame clones only, not all of them. The repertoire consists of under 600,000 clones, with about 80% occurring once and the leading ten covering more than 10%. Germline V gene sequence: CDR1 SGHKS, CDR2 YYEKEE (reference sequence). CDR3 size: 13 residues. V and J are TRBV5-5 and TRBJ2-5; D may be TRBD1 (6 bases). This sequence originates from a woman between 40 and 55 years old in good health. Some clones in this sample may be carry-over from other donors' samples. Sequenced: PBMCs. The CDR3 loop reads CASSLGGQETKYF. CDR3 in DNA: TGTGCCAGCAGCTTGGGGGGACAAGAGACCAAGTACTTC.